One and the same sample provided the 10 T cell receptor beta chains below, sequenced in a study of graft-versus-host responses after intestinal transplantation. Measured with immunoSEQ multiplex PCR; TCRdb has only the in-frame clones, and not every one. This table has around 110,000 clones, approximately 90% appearing once. Their antigen targets remain unknown. The sequencing used unstimulated CD4+ T cells sorted from spleen or lymph node cells, collected before transplant. Every receptor here comes from a human donor who was the organ donor for an intestinal transplant.

This rearrangement joins TRBV18 to TRBJ2-7; 8 bases are a match to TRBD1. Germline V lookup: CDR1 KGHSH, CDR2 LQKENI. Trimming cost V 3 bases and J 5 bases; bases outside gene matches: 6. The CDR3 covers 14 residues. The CDR3 loop reads CASSPRTGLHEQYF. CDR3 DNA sequence: TGTGCCAGCTCACCGAGGACAGGGCTCCACGAGCAGTACTTC.

The CDR3 sequence: CASSQDAQYSNQPQHF. As DNA, the CDR3 is TGCGCCAGCAGCCAAGATGCCCAGTATAGCAATCAGCCCCAGCATTTT. This chain joins TRBV4-3 and TRBJ1-5; D unclear. This CDR3 has 16 amino acids. V lost 0 bases, J lost 0 bases, and 9 bases lay in between. Germline assignment: CDR1 LGHNA and CDR2 YSLEER.

The chain carries TRBV29-1 and TRBJ2-2; tentative D call: TRBD1 (5 bases). The ends were cut back, 3 bases at V and 4 bases at J, with 15 bases in the middle. CDR3 size: 15 residues. Germline-derived CDR1 and CDR2 are SQVTM and ANQGSEA. CDR3 in amino acids: CSVDWARVGTGELFF. CDR3 sequence (DNA): TGCAGCGTTGACTGGGCCAGGGTGGGCACCGGGGAGCTGTTTTTT.

V and J are TRBV21-1 and TRBJ2-1; the table names TRBD1, a call not compared with the DNA. TRBV21-1 constitutes a pseudogene. CDR3 length: 14 amino acids. The DNA of the CDR3 is TGTGCCAGCAGCCTCCGGGACAGGTACAATGAGCAGTTCTTC. This codes for CASSLRDRYNEQFF.

The rearrangement uses TRBV7-9 and TRBJ1-1; 8 nucleotides match TRBD1. Germline assignment: CDR1 SEHNR and CDR2 FQNEAQ (reference sequence). V lost 1 base, J lost 0 bases, and 1 base stayed unmatched. The CDR3 spans 15 residues. This CDR3 is CASSLGDRMNTEAFF. DNA of the CDR3: TGTGCCAGCAGCTTAGGGGACAGGATGAACACTGAAGCTTTCTTT.

V usage is TRBV10-2 and J usage is TRBJ2-3; 9 bases fit TRBD1. CDR3 size: 17 residues. V lost 5 bases to trimming and J lost 4 bases; unmatched junction nucleotides: 13. The germline CDR1 and CDR2 sequences are WSHSY and SAAADI. The CDR3 sequence: CASSTNPGTGFADTQYF. The CDR3 nucleotides read TGCGCCAGCAGTACAAACCCAGGGACAGGGTTCGCAGATACGCAGTATTTT.

The chain recombines TRBV6-5 with TRBJ2-5; 9 bases agree with TRBD1. The ends lost 0 bases at V and 4 bases at J; junction bases unmatched: 0. Looked up from germline, CDR1 is MNHEY and CDR2 is SVGAGI. The CDR3 sequence is 14 residues long. The chain's CDR3 is CASSYSTGGETQYF. The CDR3 DNA reads TGTGCCAGCAGTTACTCGACAGGGGGAGAGACCCAGTACTTC.

The chain couples TRBV30 to TRBJ1-4; 7 nucleotides match TRBD1. Trimming took 4 bases from V and 2 from J; bases not matched to a gene: 4. This CDR3 spans 14 amino acids. Germline-derived CDR1 and CDR2 are GTSNPN and SVGIG (reference sequence). The CDR3 here is CAWIPTGTNEKLFF. The CDR3 coding sequence is TGTGCCTGGATACCGACAGGGACTAATGAAAAACTGTTTTTT.

V is TRBV6-1 and J is TRBJ2-7, with a possible D match to TRBD2 (5 bases). Per the germline V gene, CDR1 is MNHNS and CDR2 is SASEGT. Trimming shortened V by 6 bases and J by 3 bases, and 18 bases separated the two germline ends. The CDR3 runs 15 residues. The CDR3 region has the DNA TGTGCCAGCAGGCCGGGCGGGCTCCGAATCTACGAGCAGTACTTC. Translated, it gives CASRPGGLRIYEQYF.

This chain's CDR3 is CASSHAGGPLQETQYF. For the CDR3, the DNA is TGTGCCAGCAGCCACGCCGGCGGCCCTTTACAAGAGACCCAGTACTTC. The chain carries TRBV28 and TRBJ2-5; D unresolved. CDR3 length: 16 amino acids. Germline loops: CDR1 MDHEN, CDR2 SYDVKM. With 6 bases removed from V and 2 bases from J, the gap between germline ends came to 19 bases.